This T cell receptor beta chain was obtained from a study of chemoradiotherapy in HPV16-positive cancers. Repertoires were sampled repeatedly during chemoradiotherapy. The V and J ends lost 2 bases and 2 bases, in that order; junction bases with no gene match: 2. The CDR3 consists of 15 residues. CDR1 and CDR2 from the germline V gene are SSHAT and FNYEAQ (reference sequence). The protocol was immunoSEQ multiplex PCR, while the TCRdb copy is restricted to in-frame clones and leaves out a portion. The sample consists of approximately 20,000 clones, roughly 89% of them appearing once. General study points: Non-HPV-specific T cells did not expand in tumors during treatment, whereas candidate HPV-specific clones and E7-related motifs did. Functional assays defining HPV-specific T cells used only a couple of HPV16-positive patients.

Note on this clone: Its antigen is not identified.

This chain links TRBV7-7 with TRBJ2-3; TRBD2 agrees at 9 bases. Sample: blood, taken from a patient who underwent chemoradiotherapy. The sequence was collected from a human donor with HPV-associated anogenital cancer. As DNA, the CDR3 is TGTGCCAGCAGCTTAACTAGCGGGTACACAGATACGCAGTATTTT. This translates into CASSLTSGYTDTQYF.